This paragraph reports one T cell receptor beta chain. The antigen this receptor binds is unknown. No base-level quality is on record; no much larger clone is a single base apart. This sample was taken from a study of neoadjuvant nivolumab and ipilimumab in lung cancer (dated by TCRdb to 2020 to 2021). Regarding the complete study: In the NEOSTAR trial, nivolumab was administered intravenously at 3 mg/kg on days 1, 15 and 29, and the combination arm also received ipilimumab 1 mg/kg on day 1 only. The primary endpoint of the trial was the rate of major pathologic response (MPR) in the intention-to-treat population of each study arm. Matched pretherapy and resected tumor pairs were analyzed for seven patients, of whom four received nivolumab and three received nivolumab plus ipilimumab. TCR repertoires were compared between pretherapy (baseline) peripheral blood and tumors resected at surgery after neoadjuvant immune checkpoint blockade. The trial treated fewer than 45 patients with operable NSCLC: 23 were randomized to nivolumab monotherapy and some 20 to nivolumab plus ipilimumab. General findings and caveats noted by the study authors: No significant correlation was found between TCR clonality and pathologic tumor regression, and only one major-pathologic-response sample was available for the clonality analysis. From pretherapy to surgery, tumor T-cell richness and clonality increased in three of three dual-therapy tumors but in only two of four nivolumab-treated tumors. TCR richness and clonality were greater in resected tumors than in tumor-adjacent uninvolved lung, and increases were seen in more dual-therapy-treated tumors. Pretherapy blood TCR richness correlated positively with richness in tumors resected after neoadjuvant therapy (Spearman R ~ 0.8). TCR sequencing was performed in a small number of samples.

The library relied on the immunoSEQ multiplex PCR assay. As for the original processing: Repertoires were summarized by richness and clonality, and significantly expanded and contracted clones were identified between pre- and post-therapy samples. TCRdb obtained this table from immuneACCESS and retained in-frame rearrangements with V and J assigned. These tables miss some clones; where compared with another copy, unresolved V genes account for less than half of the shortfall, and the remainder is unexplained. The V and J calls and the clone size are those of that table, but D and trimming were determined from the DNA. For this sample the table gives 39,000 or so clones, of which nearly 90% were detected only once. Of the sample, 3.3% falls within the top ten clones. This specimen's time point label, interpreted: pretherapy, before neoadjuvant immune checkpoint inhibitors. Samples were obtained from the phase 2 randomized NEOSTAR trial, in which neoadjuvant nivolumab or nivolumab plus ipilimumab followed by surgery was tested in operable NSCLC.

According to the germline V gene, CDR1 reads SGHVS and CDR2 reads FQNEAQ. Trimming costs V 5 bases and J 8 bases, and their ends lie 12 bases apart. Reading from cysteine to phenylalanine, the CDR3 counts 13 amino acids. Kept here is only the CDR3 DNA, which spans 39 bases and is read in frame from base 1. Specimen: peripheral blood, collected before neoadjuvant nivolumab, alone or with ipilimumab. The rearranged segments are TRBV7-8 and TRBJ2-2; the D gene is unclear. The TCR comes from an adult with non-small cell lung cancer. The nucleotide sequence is TGTGCCAGCAGCCCCACCCTCCTGGGGGAGCTGTTTTTT. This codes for CASSPTLLGELFF.